One sample yielded the 2 T cell receptor beta chains listed below, sequenced in a study of STAT5B mutations in CD4+ large granular lymphocyte leukemia. Using immunoSEQ multiplex PCR, the repertoire was profiled, and TCRdb retains in-frame clones only, with some absent. Here the sample spans roughly 36,000 clones, roughly three quarters being singletons. The sample consisted of CD4+ T cells from blood buffy coats. The receptor set was obtained from a human donor in good health.

The sample holds one count of this clone. This sequence joins TRBV9 and TRBJ1-3; D not resolved. The CDR3 covers 13 residues. Germline CDR1 SGDLS, CDR2 YYNGEE. The V end was cut by 3 bases, the J end by 2 bases, with 6 bases between. The CDR3 DNA is TGTGCCAGCAGCGCCTTCCCTGGAAACACCATATATTTT. Protein product: CASSAFPGNTIYF. The full variable domain, rest sourced from reference TRBV9 and TRBJ1-3, is DSGVTQTPKHLITATGQRVTLRCSPRSGDLSVYWYQQSLDQGLQFLIQYYNGEERAKGNILERFSAQQFPDLHSELNLSSLELGDSALYFCASSAFPGNTIYFGEGSWLTVV.

This chain uses TRBV2 with TRBJ2-1; the D is unclear. CDR3 length: 15 amino acids. The germline V gene encodes CDR1 SNHLY and CDR2 FYNNEI. With 3 bases removed from V and 2 bases from J, the gap between germline ends came to 11 bases. This CDR3 reads CASSEERPTYNEQFF. As DNA, the CDR3 is TGTGCCAGCAGTGAGGAGAGGCCCACCTACAATGAGCAGTTCTTC.